This T cell receptor (beta chain) was recorded in a study of T cells in tuberculosis. For the study at large: This South African cohort compared adolescents with or without latent tuberculosis against adults with active tuberculosis.

Libraries were prepared by immunoSEQ multiplex PCR; TCRdb keeps only in-frame clonotypes and omits some of them. The sample records tens of thousands of clones, around 96% being singletons. Broader study findings: GMM-specific TCRs were nearer to active tuberculosis alpha repertoires, suggesting expansion.

Each clinical donor contributed on average about 92,000 T cells from unsorted cryopreserved PBMC. Of note for this clone: Antigen: not known.

Sequencing was carried out using PBMCs. The TCR sequence derives from a donor between 10 and 29 years old with latent tuberculosis or without tuberculosis infection.

CDR3 nucleotide sequence: TGTGCCAGCAGTCCTGGCACAGGGTTTGAGCAGTACTTC. Translation: CASSPGTGFEQYF. The chain has TRBV27 and TRBJ2-7; D may be TRBD1 (6 bases). The V gene lost 5 bases and the J gene lost 7 bases, with 15 bases spanning the gap. Looked up from germline, CDR1 is MNHEY and CDR2 is SMNVEV (reference sequence). CDR3 length equals 13 residues.